These T cell receptor beta chains were read from a single sample in a study of long-term antiretroviral therapy in people with HIV. Sequenced by immunoSEQ multiplex PCR; TCRdb stores in-frame clones only, minus some. The sample lists just over 15,000 clones; roughly 80% were seen once. The specimen was unsorted PBMCs, collected just before starting antiretroviral therapy. These receptors all come from a man aged 40-49 years with HIV. Each CDR3 is given with its conserved first and last residue. Fields, in order: V gene, J gene, clone size, D gene, CDR3 protein, CDR3 DNA. The D gene is left open where the match is weak. Rows may omit the clone size; those that give it use once, few, many or a size class.

v_gene: TRBV6-5
j_gene: TRBJ1-2
abundance: few
d_gene: .
CDR3aa: CASRALTGVYGYTF
CDR3nt: TGTGCCAGTCGGGCCCTGACAGGCGTCTATGGCTACACCTTC

v_gene: TRBV7-9
j_gene: TRBJ1-1
abundance: .
d_gene: .
CDR3aa: CASSSLTGQRNTEAFF
CDR3nt: TGTGCCAGCAGCTCCCTGACGGGACAAAGGAACACTGAAGCTTTCTTT

v_gene: TRBV30
j_gene: TRBJ2-7
abundance: once
d_gene: .
CDR3aa: CAWSVSMRLMDYEQYF
CDR3nt: TGTGCCTGGAGTGTTAGTATGAGACTGATGGACTACGAGCAGTACTTC

v_gene: TRBV6-6
j_gene: TRBJ2-3
abundance: .
d_gene: .
CDR3aa: CASSPRADTQYF
CDR3nt: TGTGCCAGCAGCCCCCGGGCAGATACGCAGTATTTT

v_gene: TRBV19
j_gene: TRBJ2-4
abundance: few
d_gene: TRBD1
CDR3aa: CASSIWQGDIQYF
CDR3nt: TGTGCCAGTAGTATATGGCAGGGGGACATTCAGTACTTC

v_gene: TRBV2
j_gene: TRBJ2-3
abundance: .
d_gene: TRBD2
CDR3aa: CASTWTSGLEDTQYF
CDR3nt: TGTGCCAGCACTTGGACTAGCGGGCTCGAAGATACGCAGTATTTT

v_gene: TRBV4-1
j_gene: TRBJ1-5
abundance: few
d_gene: .
CDR3aa: CASSQEEAGTQPQHF
CDR3nt: TGCGCCAGCAGCCAAGAGGAGGCGGGTACGCAGCCCCAGCATTTT

v_gene: TRBV9
j_gene: TRBJ2-5
abundance: .
d_gene: .
CDR3aa: CASSVETGRETQYF
CDR3nt: TGTGCCAGCAGCGTAGAGACAGGGAGGGAGACCCAGTACTTC

v_gene: TRBV7-9
j_gene: TRBJ1-2
abundance: .
d_gene: .
CDR3aa: CASSVAEGTPRGYTF
CDR3nt: TGTGCCAGCAGCGTGGCGGAGGGGACTCCTCGTGGCTACACCTTC

v_gene: TRBV7-6
j_gene: TRBJ2-5
abundance: .
d_gene: .
CDR3aa: CASSLSGRPQETQYF
CDR3nt: TGTGCCAGCAGCTTATCTGGCAGGCCCCAAGAGACCCAGTACTTC

v_gene: TRBV18
j_gene: TRBJ2-1
abundance: few
d_gene: .
CDR3aa: CASSPKLERSGHEQFF
CDR3nt: TGTGCCAGCTCACCAAAATTAGAGCGTTCCGGGCATGAGCAGTTCTTC

v_gene: TRBV2
j_gene: TRBJ1-2
abundance: few
d_gene: .
CDR3aa: CASREPRRSYGYTF
CDR3nt: TGTGCCAGCAGAGAACCGAGACGCTCCTATGGCTACACCTTC

v_gene: TRBV29-1
j_gene: TRBJ1-2
abundance: .
d_gene: .
CDR3aa: CSVEGVGYTF
CDR3nt: TGCAGCGTTGAGGGTGTGGGCTACACCTTC

v_gene: TRBV2
j_gene: TRBJ2-7
abundance: .
d_gene: .
CDR3aa: CASTPIGSSYEQYF
CDR3nt: TGTGCCAGCACTCCGATCGGCAGCTCCTACGAGCAGTACTTC

v_gene: TRBV11-3
j_gene: TRBJ1-4
abundance: .
d_gene: .
CDR3aa: CASSSGGTGLFF
CDR3nt: TGTGCCAGCAGCTCCGGAGGAACAGGGTTGTTTTTT

v_gene: TRBV4-1
j_gene: TRBJ2-7
abundance: .
d_gene: .
CDR3aa: CASSQAQGGSYEQYF
CDR3nt: TGCGCCAGCAGCCAAGCGCAGGGAGGCAGCTACGAGCAGTACTTC

v_gene: TRBV14
j_gene: TRBJ1-2
abundance: .
d_gene: TRBD1
CDR3aa: CASSQTLGTGLNYGYTF
CDR3nt: TGTGCCAGCAGCCAAACCCTTGGGACAGGGCTAAACTATGGCTACACCTTC

v_gene: TRBV10-2
j_gene: TRBJ1-1
abundance: .
d_gene: .
CDR3aa: CASSPSSLNTEAFF
CDR3nt: TGCGCCAGCAGTCCCTCCAGCCTGAACACTGAAGCTTTCTTT

v_gene: TRBV4-2
j_gene: TRBJ2-1
abundance: .
d_gene: TRBD1
CDR3aa: CASSQTGTALYNEQFF
CDR3nt: TGTGCCAGCAGCCAAACCGGGACAGCCCTTTACAATGAGCAGTTCTTC

v_gene: TRBV20-1
j_gene: TRBJ1-2
abundance: .
d_gene: .
CDR3aa: CSARGSYGYTF
CDR3nt: TGCAGTGCTAGGGGTTCCTATGGCTACACCTTC